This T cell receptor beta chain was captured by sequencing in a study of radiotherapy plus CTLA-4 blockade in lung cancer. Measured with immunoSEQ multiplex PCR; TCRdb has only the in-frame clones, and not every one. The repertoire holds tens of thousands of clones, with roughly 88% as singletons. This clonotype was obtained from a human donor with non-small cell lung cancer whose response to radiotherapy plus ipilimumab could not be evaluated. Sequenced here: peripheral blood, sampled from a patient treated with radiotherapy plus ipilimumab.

This CDR3 reads CASSPGHRPGELFF. The CDR3 DNA reads as TGTGCCAGCAGCCCTGGACACCGCCCCGGGGAGCTGTTTTTT. The chain recombines TRBV28 with TRBJ2-2; a weak D match, TRBD1 (5 bases). The V end was cut by 6 bases, the J end by 6 bases, with 14 bases between. Germline CDR1 MDHEN, CDR2 SYDVKM. The CDR3 covers 14 residues.